This entry is about one T cell receptor beta chain. The junction does not match germline at one end; this may be a read error. Two negative PCRs, clearance, or symptom resolution characterized the recovered Cohort 3 donors. Profiled with immunoSEQ multiplex PCR; TCRdb holds only in-frame clones, not every one. This table holds about 100,000 clones, 70% to 90% found once. This specimen comes from a study of blood T cell repertoires in COVID-19. This CDR3 is 11 amino acids long. In germline, CDR1 is MGHRA, CDR2 YSYEKL. Sample: PBMCs or T cells enriched from blood (not recorded which). The TCR comes from a woman in her fifties or sixties who had recovered from COVID-19. The chain couples TRBV4-1 to TRBJ2-7; no clear D gene. CDR3 residues: CASSQSGIFDF. In DNA form, the CDR3 reads TGCGCCAGCAGCCAATCAGGAATTTTTGACTTC.